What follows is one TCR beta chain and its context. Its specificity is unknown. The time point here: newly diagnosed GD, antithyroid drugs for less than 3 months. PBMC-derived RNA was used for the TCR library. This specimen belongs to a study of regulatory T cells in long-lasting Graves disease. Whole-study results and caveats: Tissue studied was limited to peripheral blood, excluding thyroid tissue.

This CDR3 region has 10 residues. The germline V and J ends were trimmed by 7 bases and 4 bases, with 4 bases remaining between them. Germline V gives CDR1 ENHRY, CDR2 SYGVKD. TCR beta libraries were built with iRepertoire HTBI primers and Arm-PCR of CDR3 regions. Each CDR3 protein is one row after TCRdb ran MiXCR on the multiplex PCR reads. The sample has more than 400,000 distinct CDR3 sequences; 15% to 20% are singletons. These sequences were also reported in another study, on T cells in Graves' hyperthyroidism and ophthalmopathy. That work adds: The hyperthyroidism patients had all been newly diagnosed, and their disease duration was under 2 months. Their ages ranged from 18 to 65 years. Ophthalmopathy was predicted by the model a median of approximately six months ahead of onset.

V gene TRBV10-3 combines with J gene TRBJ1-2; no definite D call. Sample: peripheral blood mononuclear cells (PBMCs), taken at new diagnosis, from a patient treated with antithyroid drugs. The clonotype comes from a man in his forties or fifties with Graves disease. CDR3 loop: CAITGYGYTF. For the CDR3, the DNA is TGTGCCATCACCGGCTATGGCTACACCTTC.